This is a list of T cell receptor beta chains from one sample in a study of T cells after yellow fever vaccination. TCRdb re-called the 5' RACE reads with MiXCR, one entry per CDR3 protein. The sample includes 400,000 or so distinct CDR3 sequences, around 20% of them seen just once. The sample was PBMCs, taken before the yellow fever booster vaccination. The receptors derive from a man aged 18 to 29 who received the YFV17D yellow fever vaccine. Each CDR3 is given with its conserved first and last residue. The order of the fields is clone size, CDR3 length, V gene, D gene, J gene, CDR3 protein, CDR3 DNA. D genes are given only for firm matches. Size tells how often a clone was seen (once, few, many) or the class of an expanded clone, and some rows leave it out.

.,14,TRBV6-1,.,TRBJ2-3,CASRPASSEDTQYF,TGTGCCAGCAGGCCCGCCTCTAGCGAAGATACGCAGTATTTT
few,17,TRBV19,TRBD1,TRBJ2-4,CASSMVGGQIPDSIQYF,TGTGCCAGTAGTATGGTTGGGGGACAGATCCCGGACAGCATTCAGTACTTC
few,14,TRBV7-2,.,TRBJ2-1,CASSLPRVGNEQFF,TGTGCCAGCAGCTTACCCAGGGTGGGGAATGAGCAGTTCTTC
few,14,TRBV5-6,TRBD1,TRBJ1-5,CASGNRGANQPQHF,TGTGCCAGCGGCAACAGGGGTGCGAATCAGCCCCAGCATTTT
few,12,TRBV2,TRBD1,TRBJ1-2,CASQDRAGGYTF,TGTGCCAGCCAAGACAGGGCGGGTGGCTACACCTTC
.,16,TRBV20-1,.,TRBJ2-5,CSARDFGGAGQETQYF,TGCAGTGCTAGAGATTTTGGTGGGGCCGGGCAAGAGACCCAGTACTTC
.,14,TRBV10-2,.,TRBJ2-2,CASRETGGAGELFF,TGCGCCAGCAGGGAGACCGGCGGGGCCGGGGAGCTGTTTTTT
.,17,TRBV12-3/TRBV12-4,TRBD2,TRBJ2-2,CASTSPSIAGNTGELFF,TGTGCCAGCACCTCTCCTTCTATAGCGGGGAACACCGGGGAGCTGTTTTTT
.,15,TRBV5-1,.,TRBJ2-2,CASSRASSNTGELFF,TGCGCCAGCAGCCGCGCCAGCTCGAACACCGGGGAGCTGTTTTTT
.,12,TRBV27,.,TRBJ2-3,CASSHGRNTQYF,TGTGCCAGCAGCCATGGGCGGAATACGCAGTATTTT
.,15,TRBV20-1,.,TRBJ1-5,CSASGSLGVNQPQHF,TGCAGTGCTAGCGGTTCGTTGGGGGTGAATCAGCCCCAGCATTTT
.,15,TRBV29-1,TRBD2,TRBJ2-4,CSVGGGLLAKNIQYF,TGCAGCGTCGGGGGGGGGCTTCTAGCCAAAAACATTCAGTACTTC
.,13,TRBV5-6,.,TRBJ2-5,CASSRDSGETQYF,TGTGCCAGCAGCCGGGACTCAGGAGAGACCCAGTACTTC